These 22 T cell receptor beta chains came from one sample sequenced in a study of T-cell reconstitution after alpha-beta-depleted transplantation in children. TCRbeta library preparation incorporated unique molecular identifiers. TCRdb called the PCR reads again in MiXCR, with one record for every CDR3 protein. The sample yields over 300,000 distinct CDR3 sequences, approximately 10% seen once. Specimen: PBMCs from the stem cell graft donor, collected from the stem cell graft. The origin of the receptors is a human donor who donated a stem cell graft to a child with acute lymphoblastic leukemia.

The V call is TRBV18, the J call TRBJ1-2; D ambiguous. Germline V gene lookup returns CDR1 KGHSH and CDR2 LQKENI. This CDR3 contains 12 residues. With 3 bases removed from V and 5 bases from J, the gap between germline ends came to 7 bases. The CDR3 region is CASSPNTYGYTF. The CDR3 DNA follows: TGTGCCAGCTCACCTAACACTTATGGCTACACCTTC.

J is TRBJ2-5 and V is TRBV6-1; TRBD2 aligns across 8 bases. The length of the CDR3 is 14 residues. The V segment lost 7 bases and the J segment 5 bases; nucleotides outside the gene matches: 9. Germline V gene data show CDR1 as MNHNS and CDR2 as SASEGT. CDR3 nucleotides: TGTGCCAGCAAACTCAGCGGGAGACGGGAGACCCAGTACTTC. Translated, it gives CASKLSGRRETQYF.

A note on this clonotype: A clone one base away is much larger, so this may be a read error. The chain has TRBV7-2 and TRBJ2-3; tentatively, D is TRBD2 (5 bases). CDR3 length equals 17 residues. Per the germline V gene, CDR1 is SGHTA and CDR2 is FQGNSA. The V end lost 4 bases, the J end lost 1 base, and 18 bases lay between the germline ends. CDR3 protein: CASSSSRGSVGTDTQYF. Written as DNA, the CDR3 is TGTGCCAGCAGCTCCAGCAGAGGGAGCGTGGGCACAGATACGCAGTATTTT.

The chain is built from TRBV7-2 and TRBJ2-5; 7 positions match TRBD2. The CDR3 totals 13 residues. The trim removed 3 bases at V and 5 bases at J, leaving 3 bases unmatched. Per germline, CDR1 SGHTA and CDR2 FQGNSA. As DNA, the CDR3 is TGTGCCAGCAGCTTCACTAGCGCGGAGACCCAGTACTTC. Encoded protein: CASSFTSAETQYF.

This clonotype appeared many times. In DNA form, the CDR3 reads TGTGCCAGCAGTGCCGACTACAATGAGCAGTTCTTC. Translating gives CASSADYNEQFF. The chain joins TRBV12-3 or TRBV12-4 to TRBJ2-1, with D unclear. Between the trimmed V and J ends, which lost 5 bases and 3 bases, there was a span of 5 bases. CDR3 length: 12 amino acids.

In its sample, this clonotype ranks as medium-sized (0.01 to 0.1%). The chain employs TRBV15 and TRBJ2-4; tentative D call: TRBD2 (6 bases). The CDR3 sequence is 16 residues long. V lost 0 bases, J lost 0 bases, and 9 bases lay in between. Germline CDR1 is LNHNV and CDR2 is YYDKDF (reference sequence). The CDR3 region has the DNA TGTGCCACCAGCAGAGAGGGGGAGGTAGCCAAAAACATTCAGTACTTC. Encoded protein: CATSREGEVAKNIQYF.

The chain uses TRBV20-1 and TRBJ1-3; D is uncertain. V was pared by 0 bases and J by 1 base, with 10 bases between. This CDR3 region has 15 residues. Germline V gene data show CDR1 as DFQATT and CDR2 as SNEGSKA (reference sequence). The CDR3 loop reads CSARDPAVSGNTIYF. As DNA, the CDR3 is TGCAGTGCTAGAGATCCCGCAGTTTCTGGAAACACCATATATTTT.

This clonotype has just a few counts. The chain is built from TRBV7-2 and TRBJ1-2; tentatively, D is TRBD1 (5 bases). CDR1 SGHTA and CDR2 FQGNSA come from the germline V gene. The length of the CDR3 is 14 residues. The V gene lost 3 bases and the J gene lost 6 bases, with 14 bases spanning the gap. DNA for the CDR3: TGTGCCAGCAGCTTCCGGGACCGCAGGCATGGCTACACCTTC. Its translation is CASSFRDRRHGYTF.

This clonotype was seen a few times. The J gene is TRBJ2-5, the V gene TRBV5-1; 7 bases fit TRBD2. This CDR3 contains 16 residues. The germline V gene has CDR1 SGHRS and CDR2 YFSETQ. The V segment lost 0 bases and the J segment 2 bases; nucleotides outside the gene matches: 7. The CDR3 loop reads CASSLGTTSRQETQYF. As DNA, the CDR3 is TGCGCCAGCAGCTTGGGCACGACTAGCAGGCAAGAGACCCAGTACTTC.

In its sample, this clonotype was seen a few times. The chain has TRBV4-3 and TRBJ1-1, with TRBD1 matching over 7 bases. Germline V CDR1 and CDR2: LGHNA, YSLEER. This CDR3 is built from 19 residues. With V trimmed by 5 bases and J by 1 base, 19 bases remained unmatched. The CDR3, as DNA: TGCGCCAGCAGCGGGCTTAGTCGAGCAGGGGGGGTAGAGAACACTGAAGCTTTCTTT. Translated: CASSGLSRAGGVENTEAFF.

This clonotype appeared a few times. V gene TRBV19 combines with J gene TRBJ2-2; D possibly corresponds to TRBD2 (5 bases). Germline CDR1 is LNHDA and CDR2 is SQIVND (reference sequence). The length of the CDR3 is 12 residues. The germline V and J ends were trimmed by 3 bases and 7 bases, with 6 bases remaining between them. The CDR3 DNA sequence: TGTGCCAGTAGTATCCGGGACGGGGAGCTGTTTTTT. Amino acids: CASSIRDGELFF. Drawing the rest from reference TRBV19 and TRBJ2-2, the complete variable domain is DGGITQSPKYLFRKEGQNVTLSCEQNLNHDAMYWYRQDPGQGLRLIYYSQIVNDFQKGDIAEGYSVSREKKESFPLTVTSAQKNPTAFYLCASSIRDGELFFGEGSRLTVL.

The rearrangement uses TRBV27 and TRBJ1-5; the match to TRBD1 covers 7 bases. CDR1 is MNHEY and CDR2 is SMNVEV in the germline V gene (reference sequence). Losses at the gene ends were 1 base for V and 1 base for J; bases not matched to a gene: 4. The CDR3 has 16 residues. The CDR3 bases are TGTGCCAGCAGTTTATGGGGCAGGGGGAGCAATCAGCCCCAGCATTTT. It codes for CASSLWGRGSNQPQHF.

This chain joins TRBV19 and TRBJ2-3, with D possibly matching TRBD1 (5 bases). The V end was cut by 6 bases, the J end by 2 bases, with 15 bases between. There are 15 residues in the CDR3. Germline values: CDR1 LNHDA, CDR2 SQIVND (reference sequence). The CDR3 region is CASSSDSRPTDTQYF. The CDR3 DNA follows: TGTGCCAGTAGCAGTGACAGCCGACCCACAGATACGCAGTATTTT.

This chain links TRBV27 with TRBJ2-1; 9 nucleotides align to TRBD2. V lost 10 bases, J lost 3 bases, and 10 bases stayed unmatched. Germline V gives CDR1 MNHEY, CDR2 SMNVEV (reference sequence). CDR3 length equals 15 residues. In DNA form, the CDR3 reads TGTGCCACTCAGGAGACTAGCGGTTACTACAATGAGCAGTTCTTC. Its translation is CATQETSGYYNEQFF.

V gene TRBV12-3 or TRBV12-4 combines with J gene TRBJ2-1, with D uncertain. This CDR3 comprises 13 residues. Trimming pared 7 bases from V and 8 bases from J, leaving 15 bases between. The CDR3 nucleotides are TGTGCCAGCATCCAGTCCCTTATCGATGAGCAGTTCTTC. Its protein product is CASIQSLIDEQFF.

This clonotype was detected a few times. This chain connects TRBV29-1 to TRBJ2-7; unclear D gene. Between the trimmed V and J ends, which lost 5 bases and 6 bases, there was a span of 20 bases. CDR1 is SQVTM and CDR2 is ANQGSEA in the germline V gene. This CDR3 comprises 14 residues. The CDR3 DNA sequence: TGCAGCGTTTCCGGCACGCTCCCCGAGTCCGAGCAGTACTTC. Its translation is CSVSGTLPESEQYF.

The V and J genes are TRBV7-9 and TRBJ2-6; D might be TRBD1 or TRBD2, each matching 5 bases. Germline CDR1 and CDR2: SEHNR and FQNEAQ (reference sequence). Trimming removed 5 bases at V and 2 bases at J, with 16 bases between. The CDR3 has 17 residues. The CDR3 coding sequence is TGTGCCAGCAGCGAGCTACAGGCGGGCCCTGGGGCCAACGTCCTGACTTTC. It specifies CASSELQAGPGANVLTF.

Ten or more counts support this clonotype. The genes are TRBV7-9 and TRBJ2-7, with TRBD2 identical over 8 bases. Germline V CDR1 and CDR2: SEHNR, FQNEAQ (reference sequence). J was trimmed by 3 bases and V by 8 bases; bases with no gene match: 15. The CDR3 is 16 amino acids. The CDR3: CASANPGGSGIYEQYF. CDR3 bases: TGTGCCAGCGCAAACCCGGGGGGTAGCGGGATCTACGAGCAGTACTTC.

This clonotype was detected many times. The V and J genes are TRBV20-1 and TRBJ2-1; D perhaps matches TRBD2 (6 bases). This CDR3 has 14 residues. Germline CDR1 reads DFQATT; CDR2 reads SNEGSKA (reference sequence). V lost 3 bases and J lost 0, with 9 bases in between. Here the CDR3 DNA reads TGCAGTGCTAGCGAGCGGGTCTCCTACAATGAGCAGTTCTTC. This sequence encodes CSASERVSYNEQFF.

This chain's CDR3 is CASSSYTGVGYEQYF. In DNA form, the CDR3 reads TGTGCCAGCAGTTCTTATACGGGAGTCGGCTACGAGCAGTACTTC. The genes are TRBV27 and TRBJ2-7, with a tentative D call TRBD2 (6 bases). The length of the CDR3 is 15 residues. V lost 4 bases and J lost 3, with 16 bases in between. The germline CDR1 and CDR2 sequences are MNHEY and SMNVEV (reference sequence).

This clonotype was counted between two and nine times. The rearrangement joins TRBV7-9 to TRBJ1-6; D may be TRBD1 (5 bases). From germline, CDR1 is SEHNR and CDR2 FQNEAQ (reference sequence). The length of the CDR3 is 17 residues. Trimming removed 4 bases from V and 10 bases from J, with 23 bases in between. CDR3 nucleotide sequence: TGTGCCAGCAGCTCGGTGCAGGGCGGTAGTCTTCCCTCACCCCTCCACTTT. It translates to CASSSVQGGSLPSPLHF.

This clonotype was counted a few times. J is TRBJ2-7 and V is TRBV6-2 or TRBV6-3, with no clear D. CDR1 is MNHEY and CDR2 is SVGEGT in the germline V gene. This CDR3 contains 13 residues. Trimming stripped 2 bases from V and 0 bases from J, with 5 bases between. The CDR3 sequence is CASSYSASYEQYF. The DNA of the CDR3 is TGTGCCAGCAGTTACAGCGCCTCCTACGAGCAGTACTTC.